Here is one T cell receptor (beta chain) with its context. The CDR3 runs to 14 residues. V lost 1 base and J 5 bases, leaving 11 bases between the germline ends. Looked up from germline, CDR1 is LGHDT and CDR2 is YNNKEL (reference sequence). The entry originates in a study of blood T cell repertoires in COVID-19. The data were produced by immunoSEQ multiplex PCR, yet TCRdb's version contains in-frame clones alone and is incomplete. The sample has fewer than 200,000 clones, approximately 78% seen once. The source is a woman aged 50 to 60 who had recovered from COVID-19. Sequencing input: PBMCs or T cells enriched from blood (not recorded which). This sequence joins TRBV3-1 (or the pseudogene TRBV3-2) and TRBJ1-1; tentative D call: TRBD1 (5 bases). The CDR3 loop is CASSQVSGRTEAFF. The DNA of the CDR3 is TGTGCCAGCAGCCAAGTCTCAGGGCGGACTGAAGCTTTCTTT.